What follows are 19 T cell receptor beta chains derived from one specimen sequenced in a study of blood T cell repertoires in COVID-19. Profiling relied on immunoSEQ multiplex PCR, and the TCRdb table lists in-frame clones only, not all of them. The sample holds under 140,000 clones; about 80% are singletons and the top ten take roughly 17%. Sequenced sample: peripheral blood. All receptors come from a woman aged 80 or older with active or convalescent COVID-19.

This clone came up once. The chain combines TRBV7-8 with TRBJ2-1; 8 bases are shared with TRBD2. Germline V gene lookup returns CDR1 SGHVS and CDR2 FQNEAQ. Trimming took 2 bases from V and 3 from J; bases not matched to a gene: 6. CDR3 length: 16 residues. In nucleotides, the CDR3 is TGTGCCAGCAGCTTATCGACTAGCGCGCACTACAATGAGCAGTTCTTC. This codes for CASSLSTSAHYNEQFF.

J is TRBJ2-7 and V is TRBV5-6; TRBD1 aligns across 8 bases. The germline gives CDR1 SGHDT, CDR2 YYEEEE. CDR3 length: 16 amino acids. The V and J ends lost 4 bases and 3 bases, in that order; junction bases with no gene match: 12. The CDR3 loop reads CASSPGTGFRLYEQYF. In nucleotides, the CDR3 is TGTGCCAGCAGCCCTGGGACAGGCTTTAGGCTCTACGAGCAGTACTTC.

The chain couples TRBV5-4 to TRBJ1-1; TRBD1 might be the D (5 bases). In germline, CDR1 is SGHNT, CDR2 YYREEE (reference sequence). This CDR3 spans 16 amino acids. Trimming cost V 0 bases and J 1 base, with 13 bases left between them. The CDR3 sequence: CASSLGAGRTNTEAFF. The CDR3 nucleotides are TGTGCCAGCAGCTTGGGGGCAGGGAGGACGAACACTGAAGCTTTCTTT.

V is TRBV4-2 and J is TRBJ2-7; 12 bases line up with TRBD2. The CDR3 length is 15 residues. Per the germline V gene, CDR1 is LGHNA and CDR2 is YNFKEQ. The V segment lost 2 bases and the J segment 4 bases; nucleotides outside the gene matches: 3. The CDR3, as DNA: TGTGCCAGCAGCCAACGCCTAGCGGGAGGGTACGAGCAGTACTTC. It translates to CASSQRLAGGYEQYF.

V gene TRBV4-1 combines with J gene TRBJ2-5; the D is unclear. The V end was cut by 1 base, the J end by 2 bases, with 20 bases between. CDR1 is MGHRA, CDR2 YSYEKL, per germline. This CDR3 is 18 amino acids long. The CDR3 sequence: CASSQVNMGLITQETQYF. DNA of the CDR3: TGCGCCAGCAGCCAAGTCAATATGGGCCTCATCACACAAGAGACCCAGTACTTC.

The gene calls are TRBV19 and TRBJ2-1; TRBD2 agrees at 13 bases. The CDR3 sequence is 16 residues long. Germline lookup yields CDR1 LNHDA and CDR2 SQIVND (reference sequence). The trim removed 3 bases at V and 6 bases at J, leaving 5 bases unmatched. CDR3 loop: CASSILGLAGVNEQFF. The CDR3 nucleotides read TGTGCCAGTAGTATTCTAGGACTAGCGGGAGTCAATGAGCAGTTCTTC.

The chain has TRBV5-1 and TRBJ2-7; 10 positions agree with TRBD1. The CDR3 runs to 14 residues. CDR1 and CDR2 from the germline V gene are SGHRS and YFSETQ. Trimming cost V 8 bases and J 4 bases; bases outside gene matches: 9. The CDR3 region is CASRVGTGDYEQYF. The CDR3, as DNA: TGCGCCAGTCGTGTGGGGACAGGGGATTACGAGCAGTACTTC.

CDR3 loop: CASSVASSGNTIYF. The CDR3 nucleotides are TGTGCCAGCAGTGTAGCCAGCTCTGGAAACACCATATATTTT. The rearrangement joins TRBV2 to TRBJ1-3, with D uncertain. Trimming took off 4 bases at V and 0 bases at J, with 7 bases between the two ends. The CDR3 extends over 14 amino acids. Germline V gene sequence: CDR1 SNHLY, CDR2 FYNNEI.

This clone has just a few counts. V gene TRBV20-1 combines with J gene TRBJ2-7; 9 nucleotides align to TRBD2. The CDR3 length is 15 residues. Looked up from germline, CDR1 is DFQATT and CDR2 is SNEGSKA (reference sequence). V gave up 3 bases and J gave up 4 bases; unmatched junction bases: 10. The CDR3 nucleotides are TGCAGTGCTAGTGTGGGTAGCGGGAGTTTTTACGAGCAGTACTTC. This gives the protein CSASVGSGSFYEQYF.

The chain joins TRBV28 to TRBJ2-1, with 7 positions matching TRBD2. V trimming: 2 bases; J trimming: 5 bases; junction bases outside the gene matches: 12. In germline, CDR1 is MDHEN, CDR2 SYDVKM. The CDR3 runs 17 residues. CDR3 nucleotide sequence: TGTGCCAGCAGTTTACTAGCGGAGGCGCCCAGAGACAATGAGCAGTTCTTC. Its protein product is CASSLLAEAPRDNEQFF.

The chain carries TRBV6-2 or TRBV6-3 and TRBJ2-1; 7 nucleotides agree with TRBD2. J gave up 4 bases and V 4 bases, and 7 bases lay outside the gene matches. CDR3 length: 15 amino acids. The V gene's germline CDR1 is MNHEY and CDR2 SVGEGT. CDR3 coding DNA: TGTGCCAGCAGTTTTCGACTAGCCCATTACAATGAGCAGTTCTTC. Translation: CASSFRLAHYNEQFF.

In its sample, this clone was seen many times. The genes are TRBV4-2 and TRBJ2-7; 8 nucleotides align to TRBD2. The germline V gene has CDR1 LGHNA and CDR2 YNFKEQ. The CDR3 consists of 18 residues. Unmatched junction bases numbered 14, after V lost 4 bases and J lost 0 bases. The CDR3 is CASSLRSGERGISYEQYF. The CDR3 coding sequence is TGTGCCAGCAGCCTAAGATCGGGGGAGCGGGGGATCTCCTACGAGCAGTACTTC.

The J gene is TRBJ2-1, the V gene TRBV19; tentative D call: TRBD2 (6 bases). Per the germline V gene, CDR1 is LNHDA and CDR2 is SQIVND (reference sequence). The V gene lost 6 bases and the J gene lost 15 bases, with 18 bases spanning the gap. CDR3 length: 12 amino acids. CDR3 protein: CASRTSGGVSFF. CDR3 in DNA: TGTGCCAGTAGGACGAGTGGAGGGGTCTCGTTCTTC.

The V gene is TRBV15, the J gene TRBJ2-4, with 10 bases fitting TRBD1. The CDR3 is 17 amino acids. The V and J ends lost 2 bases and 7 bases, in that order; junction bases with no gene match: 11. The germline V gene has CDR1 LNHNV and CDR2 YYDKDF (reference sequence). This CDR3 reads CATSRFLRTGGINIQYF. The CDR3 region has the DNA TGTGCCACCAGCAGATTCTTACGGACAGGGGGTATCAACATTCAGTACTTC.

Here the CDR3 reads CASSGQENYGYTF. Written as DNA, the CDR3 is TGTGCCAGCAGCGGACAAGAGAACTATGGCTACACCTTC. This rearrangement joins TRBV11-2 to TRBJ1-2, with D maybe TRBD1 (5 bases). The CDR3 loop spans 13 amino acids. The V and J ends lost 5 bases and 2 bases respectively, with 9 bases between them. Germline V lookup: CDR1 SGHAT, CDR2 FQNNGV.

This clone was observed a handful of times. The V gene is TRBV6-1, the J gene TRBJ2-2; tentatively, D is TRBD1 (5 bases). Germline V gene lookup returns CDR1 MNHNS and CDR2 SASEGT. Trimming shortened V by 2 bases and J by 6 bases, and 7 bases separated the two germline ends. The CDR3 sequence is 13 residues long. CDR3 sequence: CASSERGPGELFF. Here the CDR3 DNA reads TGTGCCAGCAGTGAAAGGGGTCCCGGGGAGCTGTTTTTT.

This clone was detected a few times. The chain joins TRBV5-4 to TRBJ2-3; D may be TRBD2 (6 bases). Germline CDR1 is SGHNT and CDR2 is YYREEE (reference sequence). The CDR3 is made up of 15 amino acids. V was shortened by 4 bases and J by 0 bases, with 12 bases between the two germline ends. CDR3 nucleotides: TGTGCCAGCAGCGGGCCGGGACTTAGCACAGATACGCAGTATTTT. It codes for CASSGPGLSTDTQYF. Based on the CDR3 plus reference TRBV5-4 and TRBJ2-3, the full variable domain is ETGVTQSPTHLIKTRGQQVTLRCSSQSGHNTVSWYQQALGQGPQFIFQYYREEENGRGNFPPRFSGLQFPNYSSELNVNALELDDSALYLCASSGPGLSTDTQYFGPGTRLTVL.

The chain couples TRBV28 to TRBJ2-3; D is ambiguous. CDR1 MDHEN and CDR2 SYDVKM come from the germline V gene. With 7 bases removed from V and 3 bases from J, the gap between germline ends came to 8 bases. This CDR3 comprises 12 residues. The CDR3 protein is CASKRLTDTQYF. In DNA form, the CDR3 reads TGTGCCAGCAAACGACTGACAGATACGCAGTATTTT.

The chain uses TRBV5-1 and TRBJ2-7; TRBD2 agrees at 8 bases. Trimming took 3 bases from V and 5 from J; bases not matched to a gene: 19. The CDR3 runs to 18 residues. Germline-derived CDR1 and CDR2 are SGHRS and YFSETQ. The CDR3 DNA is TGCGCCAGCAGCTCCATTCCTCTTATAGGCGGGAGGTACAACGAGCAGTACTTC. Translation gives CASSSIPLIGGRYNEQYF.